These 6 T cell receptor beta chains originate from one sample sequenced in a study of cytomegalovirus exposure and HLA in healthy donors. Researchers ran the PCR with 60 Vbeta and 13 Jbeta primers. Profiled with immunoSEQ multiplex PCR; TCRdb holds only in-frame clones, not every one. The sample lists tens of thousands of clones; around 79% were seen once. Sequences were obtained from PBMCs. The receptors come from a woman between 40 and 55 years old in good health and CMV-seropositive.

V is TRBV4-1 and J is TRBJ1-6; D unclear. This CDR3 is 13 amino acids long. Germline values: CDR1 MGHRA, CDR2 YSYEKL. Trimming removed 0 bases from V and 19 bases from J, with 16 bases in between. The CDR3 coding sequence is TGCGCCAGCAGCCAAGATTGGGGTTCACTAGTGCACTTT. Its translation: CASSQDWGSLVHF.

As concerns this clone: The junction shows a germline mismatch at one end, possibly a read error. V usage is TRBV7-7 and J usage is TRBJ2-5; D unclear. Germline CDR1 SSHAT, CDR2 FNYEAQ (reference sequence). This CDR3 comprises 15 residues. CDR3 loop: CASSLVSTSQETQYF. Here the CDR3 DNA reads TGTGCTAGCAGCTTAGTATCAACTTCGCAAGAGACCCAGTACTTC. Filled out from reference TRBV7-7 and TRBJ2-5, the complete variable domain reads GAGVSQSPRYKVTKRGQDVTLRCDPISSHATLYWYQQALGQGPEFLTYFNYEAQPDKSGLPSDRFSAERPEGSISTLTIQRTEQRDSAMYRCASSLVSTSQETQYFGPGTRLLVL.

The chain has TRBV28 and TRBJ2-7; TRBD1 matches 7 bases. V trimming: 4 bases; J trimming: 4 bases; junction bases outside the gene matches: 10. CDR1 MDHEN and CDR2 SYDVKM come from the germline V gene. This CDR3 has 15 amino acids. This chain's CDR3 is CASSSTGTASYEQYF. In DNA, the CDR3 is TGTGCCAGCAGTTCCACCGGGACAGCTTCGTACGAGCAGTACTTC.

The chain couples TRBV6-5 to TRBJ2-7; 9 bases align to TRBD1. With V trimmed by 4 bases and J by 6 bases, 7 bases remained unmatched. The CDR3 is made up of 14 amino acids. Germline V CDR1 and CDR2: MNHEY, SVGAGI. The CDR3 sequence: CASSSGTGLIEQYF. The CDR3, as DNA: TGTGCCAGCAGTTCCGGGACAGGGTTGATCGAGCAGTACTTC.

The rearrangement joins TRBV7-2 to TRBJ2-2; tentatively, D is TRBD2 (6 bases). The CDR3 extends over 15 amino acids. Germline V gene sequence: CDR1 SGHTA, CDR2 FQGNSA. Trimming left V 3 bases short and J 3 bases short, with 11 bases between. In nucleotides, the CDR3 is TGTGCCAGCAGCTTTACTAGCCGGGACACCGGGGAGCTGTTTTTT. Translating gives CASSFTSRDTGELFF.

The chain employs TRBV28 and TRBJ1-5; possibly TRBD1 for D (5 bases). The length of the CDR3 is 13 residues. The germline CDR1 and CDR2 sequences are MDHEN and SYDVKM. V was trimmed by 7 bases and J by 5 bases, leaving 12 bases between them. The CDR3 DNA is TGTGCCAGCAAGGGGTATATGGATCAGCCCCAGCATTTT. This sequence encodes CASKGYMDQPQHF.